The 2 T cell receptor beta chains below all came from one sample that was sequenced in a study of T cells after yellow fever vaccination. MiXCR was run by TCRdb on the 5' RACE reads, yielding one entry per CDR3 protein. Of 250,000 or so distinct CDR3 sequences listed, approximately 3.5% are singletons. This material consisted of PBMCs, taken 15 days after the yellow fever booster vaccination. Receptor source: a man aged 18 to 30 who received the YFV17D yellow fever vaccine.

Ten or more counts support this clonotype. The chain has TRBV12-3 or TRBV12-4 and TRBJ1-6, with D hard to call. V gave up 5 bases and J gave up 0 bases, with 14 bases separating them. The CDR3 contains 17 residues. The CDR3 nucleotides are TGTGCCAGCAGTCCCCCCGACGGGAGCTCCTATAATTCACCCCTCCACTTT. This codes for CASSPPDGSSYNSPLHF.

This clonotype was recorded many times. The gene calls are TRBV6-2 or TRBV6-3 and TRBJ2-3; D is uncertain. CDR3 length: 13 residues. Germline V gives CDR1 MNHEY, CDR2 SVGEGT. V lost 2 bases and J 2 bases, leaving 5 bases between the germline ends. The CDR3 spells CASSYQLTDTQYF. The CDR3, as DNA: TGTGCCAGCAGTTACCAGCTCACAGATACGCAGTATTTT.